This entry describes one TCR beta chain. Its antigen is not identified. Deletions cut 3 bases from V and 8 bases from J, with 12 bases between. The germline gives CDR1 SGHNT, CDR2 YYREEE (reference sequence). The CDR3 totals 13 residues. Cells designated naive CD8 were CD45RO-negative and were positively selected for CCR7, with terminally differentiated effector memory CD45RA+ cells excluded. The data stem from a study of shared clonotypes between healthy human individuals. Notes on the study in general: Clonotypes shared by all four donors outscored non-shared clonotypes in generation probability.

Clones were read by immunoSEQ multiplex PCR, and TCRdb kept only the in-frame ones, dropping some. The sample has roughly 890,000 clones, about 91% seen once. The sequenced material came from naive CD8+ T cells sorted from blood. The V and J genes are TRBV5-4 and TRBJ2-1, with a possible D match to TRBD2 (5 bases). This receptor was taken from a man between 25 and 39 years old in good health. The CDR3 is CASSSFGRDEQFF. In DNA form, the CDR3 reads TGTGCCAGCAGCTCTTTTGGGCGGGATGAGCAGTTCTTC.